What follows is one T cell receptor (beta chain) and its context. This record belongs to a study of cytomegalovirus exposure and HLA in healthy donors. Primers included in the PCR were 60 Vbeta and 13 Jbeta primers. TCRdb keeps only in-frame clones here, not all; method: immunoSEQ multiplex PCR. The table lists approximately 150,000 clones, around 75% of them singletons. From germline, CDR1 is MNHEY and CDR2 SMNVEV (reference sequence). Trimming took 5 bases from V and 4 from J, leaving 18 bases between them. The CDR3 consists of 16 residues. This clonotype was sampled from a man between 18 and 29 years old in good health and CMV-seropositive. This chain links TRBV27 with TRBJ1-5, with a tentative D call TRBD1 (6 bases). Specimen: PBMCs. The CDR3 sequence: CASSPRGRQVNQPQHF. The CDR3 DNA reads TGTGCCAGCAGTCCTAGAGGGCGACAGGTAAATCAGCCCCAGCATTTT.